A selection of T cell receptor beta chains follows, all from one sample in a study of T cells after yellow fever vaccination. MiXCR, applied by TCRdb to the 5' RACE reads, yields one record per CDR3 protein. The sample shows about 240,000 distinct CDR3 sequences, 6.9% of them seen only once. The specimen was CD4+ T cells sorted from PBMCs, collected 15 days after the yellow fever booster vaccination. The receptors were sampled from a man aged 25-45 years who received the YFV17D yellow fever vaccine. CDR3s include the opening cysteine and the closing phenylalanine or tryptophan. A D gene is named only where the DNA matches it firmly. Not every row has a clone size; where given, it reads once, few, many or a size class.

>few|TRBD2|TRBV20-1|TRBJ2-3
CSASTGTRPTDTQYF
TGCAGTGCTAGTACCGGGACTAGGCCCACAGATACGCAGTATTTT
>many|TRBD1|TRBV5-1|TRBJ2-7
CASSWGQSSNEQYF
TGCGCCAGCAGCTGGGGACAGTCTTCCAACGAGCAGTACTTC
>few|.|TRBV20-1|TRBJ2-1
CSARDGGSSYNEQFF
TGCAGTGCTAGAGATGGGGGATCCTCCTACAATGAGCAGTTCTTC
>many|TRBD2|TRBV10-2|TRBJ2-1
CASQGGSLGDNEQFF
TGCGCCAGCCAGGGCGGGAGCCTAGGGGACAATGAGCAGTTCTTC
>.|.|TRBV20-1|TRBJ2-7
CSASSGLSTTLQYF
TGCAGTGCTAGTTCCGGACTGTCGACTACGCTGCAGTACTTC
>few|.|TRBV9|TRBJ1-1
CASSVGATGNTEAFF
TGTGCCAGCAGCGTAGGGGCGACAGGGAACACTGAAGCTTTCTTT
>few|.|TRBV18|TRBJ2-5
CASSPKGETQYF
TGTGCCAGCTCACCAAAGGGAGAGACCCAGTACTTC
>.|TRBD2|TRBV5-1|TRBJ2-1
CASASGLVADEQFF
TGCGCCAGCGCGTCCGGACTAGTTGCCGATGAGCAGTTCTTC
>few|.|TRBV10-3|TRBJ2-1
CAISEERTYNEQFF
TGTGCCATCAGTGAAGAGCGGACCTACAATGAGCAGTTCTTC
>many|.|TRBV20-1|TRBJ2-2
CSASRVGGELFF
TGCAGTGCTAGTAGGGTTGGCGGGGAGCTGTTTTTT
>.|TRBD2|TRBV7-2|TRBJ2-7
CASSLVVAGGAYEQYF
TGTGCCAGCAGCTTAGTAGTAGCGGGAGGGGCCTACGAGCAGTACTTC
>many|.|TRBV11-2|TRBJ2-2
CASSLGEWGELFF
TGTGCCAGCAGCTTAGGGGAATGGGGGGAGCTGTTTTTT
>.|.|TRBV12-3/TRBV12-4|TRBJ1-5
CASKGANQPQHF
TGTGCCAGCAAAGGGGCCAATCAGCCCCAGCATTTT
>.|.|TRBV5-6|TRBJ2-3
CASSLVGITDTQYF
TGTGCCAGCAGCTTGGTCGGGATCACAGATACGCAGTATTTT
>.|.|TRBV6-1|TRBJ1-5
CASSQGWRANSNQPQHF
TGTGCCAGCAGTCAAGGTTGGCGGGCTAATAGCAATCAGCCCCAGCATTTT
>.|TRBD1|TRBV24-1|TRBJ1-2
CATSDAQGAGGYTF
TGTGCCACCAGTGATGCCCAGGGGGCGGGTGGCTACACCTTC
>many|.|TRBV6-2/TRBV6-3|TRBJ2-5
CASSYFGETQYF
TGTGCCAGCAGTTACTTCGGAGAGACCCAGTACTTC
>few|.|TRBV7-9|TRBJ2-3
CASGGQDTQYF
TGTGCCAGCGGGGGCCAGGATACGCAGTATTTT
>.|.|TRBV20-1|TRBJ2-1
CSATQGAGVDNEQFF
TGCAGTGCCACCCAGGGGGCGGGAGTTGATAATGAGCAGTTCTTC
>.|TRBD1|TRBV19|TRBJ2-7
CASSSYRGSYEQYF
TGTGCCAGTAGTAGCTACAGGGGTTCCTACGAGCAGTACTTC
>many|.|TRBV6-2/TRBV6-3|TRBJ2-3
CASRLEALQDTQYF
TGTGCCAGCAGGCTAGAAGCTCTACAGGATACGCAGTATTTT
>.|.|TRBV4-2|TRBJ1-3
CASSQGGDFGNTIYF
TGTGCCAGCAGCCAAGGCGGAGACTTCGGAAACACCATATATTTT
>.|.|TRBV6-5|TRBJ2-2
CASSYRVSTGELFF
TGTGCCAGCAGTTACAGGGTTTCGACCGGGGAGCTGTTTTTT
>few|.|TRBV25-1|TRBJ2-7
CASSLNLATYEQYF
TGTGCCAGCAGTTTAAATCTAGCCACTTACGAGCAGTACTTC
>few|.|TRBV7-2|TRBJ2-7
CASSELSDEQYF
TGTGCCAGCAGCGAACTATCGGACGAGCAGTACTTC
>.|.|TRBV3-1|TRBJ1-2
CASSPLGRRAYGYTF
TGTGCCAGCAGCCCCCTCGGGAGGCGGGCCTATGGCTACACCTTC
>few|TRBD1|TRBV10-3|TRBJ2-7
CAMGRDRLYEQYF
TGTGCCATGGGGCGGGACAGGCTCTACGAGCAGTACTTC
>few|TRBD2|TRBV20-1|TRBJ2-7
CSARDGGVTTYEQYF
TGCAGTGCTAGAGATGGGGGGGTCACGACCTACGAGCAGTACTTC
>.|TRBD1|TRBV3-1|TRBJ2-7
CASSHGTGSEQYF
TGTGCCAGCAGCCACGGGACAGGGAGCGAGCAGTACTTC
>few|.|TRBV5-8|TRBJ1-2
CASSLFLQRGADYGYTF
TGTGCCAGCAGCTTGTTTCTTCAAAGGGGGGCGGACTATGGCTACACCTTC
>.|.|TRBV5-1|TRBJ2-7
CASSLEGVTYEQYF
TGCGCCAGCAGCTTGGAGGGTGTCACCTACGAGCAGTACTTC
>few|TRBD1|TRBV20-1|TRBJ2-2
CSASTQGPNTGELFF
TGCAGTGCCAGCACACAGGGGCCGAACACCGGGGAGCTGTTTTTT
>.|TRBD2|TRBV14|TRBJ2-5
CASSQAGTLVLAGGEETQYF
TGTGCCAGCAGCCAAGCTGGGACTCTGGTGCTAGCGGGAGGAGAGGAGACCCAGTACTTC
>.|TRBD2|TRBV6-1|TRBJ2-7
CASSVHAGGVYEQYF
TGTGCCAGCAGTGTTCATGCGGGAGGGGTGTACGAGCAGTACTTC
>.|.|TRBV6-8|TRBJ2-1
CASDPIQFF
TGTGCCAGCGATCCAATCCAGTTCTTC
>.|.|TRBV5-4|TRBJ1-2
CASSGQNYGYTF
TGTGCCAGCAGCGGACAGAACTATGGCTACACCTTC
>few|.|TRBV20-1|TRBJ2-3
CSARPSDEPTDTQYF
TGCAGTGCTCGACCCTCGGACGAACCCACAGATACGCAGTATTTT
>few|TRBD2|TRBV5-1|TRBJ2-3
CASSTGRGTDTQYF
TGCGCCAGCAGTACCGGGAGGGGTACAGATACGCAGTATTTT
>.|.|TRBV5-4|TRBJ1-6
CASSPGDQGPSPLHF
TGTGCCAGCAGCCCAGGCGACCAGGGGCCTTCACCCCTCCACTTT
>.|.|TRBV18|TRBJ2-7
CASSPNGKPQQYF
TGTGCCAGCTCACCAAACGGGAAACCCCAGCAGTACTTC
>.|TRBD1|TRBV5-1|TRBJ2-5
CASSLIPGQQETQYF
TGCGCCAGCAGCTTAATTCCGGGACAGCAAGAGACCCAGTACTTC
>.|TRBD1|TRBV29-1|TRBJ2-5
CSVFWTGRETQYF
TGCAGCGTTTTCTGGACAGGCCGAGAGACCCAGTACTTC
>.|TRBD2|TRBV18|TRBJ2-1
CASSPGVGTSGYPYNEQFF
TGTGCCAGCTCACCGGGAGTAGGGACTAGCGGGTACCCCTACAATGAGCAGTTCTTC
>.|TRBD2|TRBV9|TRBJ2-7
CASSAFETSGSEQYF
TGTGCCAGCAGCGCCTTCGAGACTAGCGGGAGCGAGCAGTACTTC
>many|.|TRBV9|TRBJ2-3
CASSSLPQDTQYF
TGTGCCAGCAGCTCACTGCCCCAAGATACGCAGTATTTT
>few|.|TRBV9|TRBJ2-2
CASSAARGNTGELFF
TGTGCCAGCAGCGCCGCCCGGGGAAACACCGGGGAGCTGTTTTTT
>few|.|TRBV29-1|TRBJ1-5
CREQFLYSNQPQHF
TGCAGGGAGCAGTTCCTCTATAGCAATCAGCCCCAGCATTTT
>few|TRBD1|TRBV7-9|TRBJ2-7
CASTRQGIHEQYF
TGTGCCAGCACTCGACAGGGCATACACGAGCAGTACTTC
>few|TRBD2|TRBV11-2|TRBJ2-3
CASSLTGTSGRLSTDTQYF
TGTGCCAGCAGCTTAACCGGGACTAGCGGGAGGCTAAGCACAGATACGCAGTATTTT
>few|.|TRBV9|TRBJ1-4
CASSETTKNEKLFF
TGTGCCAGCAGCGAGACAACCAAGAATGAAAAACTGTTTTTT
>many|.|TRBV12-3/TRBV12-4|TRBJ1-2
CASSPSSAYGYTF
TGTGCCAGCAGCCCGAGTTCGGCATATGGCTACACCTTC
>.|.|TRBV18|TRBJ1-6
CASSPPGHPNSPLHF
TGTGCCAGCTCACCGCCGGGACATCCTAATTCACCCCTCCACTTT
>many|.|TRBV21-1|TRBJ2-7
CASSKVRGGNSSYEQYF
TGTGCCAGCAGCAAAGTAAGAGGCGGGAACAGCTCCTACGAGCAGTACTTC
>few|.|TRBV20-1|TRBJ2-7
CSAPLASSYEQYF
TGCAGTGCTCCACTAGCAAGCTCCTACGAGCAGTACTTC
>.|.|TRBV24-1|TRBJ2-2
CASRGPNTGELFF
TGTGCCTCAAGGGGCCCGAACACCGGGGAGCTGTTTTTT
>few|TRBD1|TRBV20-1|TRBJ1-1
CSASKALQGVHTEAFF
TGCAGTGCTAGTAAGGCCCTCCAGGGGGTCCACACTGAAGCTTTCTTT
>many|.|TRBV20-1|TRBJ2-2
CSARTPDTGELFF
TGCAGTGCTAGAACACCTGACACCGGGGAGCTGTTTTTT
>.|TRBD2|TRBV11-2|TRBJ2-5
CATNQHSGGPAETQYF
TGTGCCACCAACCAGCATTCGGGAGGGCCGGCTGAGACCCAGTACTTC
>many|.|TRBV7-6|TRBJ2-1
CASSFWGAYNEQFF
TGTGCCAGCAGCTTCTGGGGAGCCTACAATGAGCAGTTCTTC